This is a list of T cell receptor beta chains from one sample in a study of T cell responses to AZD1222 COVID-19 vaccine. The data were produced by immunoSEQ multiplex PCR, yet TCRdb's version contains in-frame clones alone and is incomplete. The sample has around 200,000 clones, approximately 91% seen once. The sample in question was peripheral blood, obtained on day 0 of AZD1222 vaccination. The source is an adult in good health. Both conserved end residues are part of each CDR3. For some rows the clone size is stated as once, few or many, or as a class when expanded; others skip it.

j_call,v_call,clone_size,cdr3_aa
TRBJ1-6,TRBV5-8,NA,CASGLDSNSPLHF
TRBJ2-2,TRBV25-1,NA,CASRQRDNTGELFF
TRBJ2-7,TRBV4-1,NA,CASSQSLRTGYEQYF
TRBJ1-1,TRBV7-6,once,CASSLAQESLYNTEAFF
TRBJ1-5,TRBV10-3,NA,CAISPGRVLDQPQHF
TRBJ2-7,TRBV18,once,CASSPRTRSAEYEQYF
TRBJ1-4,TRBV12-3/TRBV12-4,NA,CASRGQNNEKLFF
TRBJ1-2,TRBV3-1/TRBV3-2,NA,CASSQDLGARNTF
TRBJ1-1,TRBV19,NA,CASINGGPEAFF
TRBJ2-1,TRBV7-6,NA,CASSLRAGVAAPRSDEQFF
TRBJ2-5,TRBV5-1,NA,CASSLGGQETQYF
TRBJ2-3,TRBV11-2,NA,CASGYRDYRTDTQYF
TRBJ2-3,TRBV7-2,NA,CASSLGGAGGHTDTQYF
TRBJ2-3,TRBV19,NA,CASRAQGAIDSDTQYF
TRBJ1-5,TRBV3-1/TRBV3-2,NA,CASSQGEQPQHF
TRBJ2-7,TRBV6-5,NA,CASSLLDVTYEQYF
TRBJ2-1,TRBV10-3,NA,CAISGTVTEQFF
TRBJ1-5,TRBV29-1,NA,CSVETGGLGQPQHF
TRBJ2-7,TRBV27,NA,CASSLSRQGSSEQYF
TRBJ2-1,TRBV7-9,once,CASSLGSVGTEQFF
TRBJ1-3,TRBV19,few,CASSIWSPSSGNTIYF
TRBJ2-1,TRBV7-8,once,CASRLAGVNEQFF
TRBJ2-7,TRBV9,NA,CASSHGTSGGAYEQYF
TRBJ2-1,TRBV9,NA,CASSAPSGASYNEQFF
TRBJ2-7,TRBV6-1,NA,CASSETTGAYYEQYF
TRBJ1-2,TRBV11-2,NA,CASSTGQGAYGYTF
TRBJ1-1,TRBV29-1,NA,CSVVKGTGGVNTEAFF
TRBJ2-2,TRBV2,NA,CASGLAGNTGELFF
TRBJ2-3,TRBV20-1,NA,CSASGDVSPDTQYF
TRBJ1-2,TRBV6-2/TRBV6-3,NA,CASSYVGGRNYGYTF
TRBJ2-7,TRBV3-1/TRBV3-2,NA,CASSKVAGATYEQYF
TRBJ2-7,TRBV4-2,NA,CASSQRTGGDQYF
TRBJ2-3,TRBV27,NA,CASSLSSEPTDTQYF
TRBJ2-1,TRBV7-7,once,CASSLDPPQQGPPYNEQFF
TRBJ1-1,TRBV5-1,NA,CASTWASGNTEAFF
TRBJ2-7,TRBV12-1,NA,CASSCPLRTSAPYEQYF
TRBJ1-6,TRBV5-1,once,CASSLEGNSPLHF
TRBJ2-5,TRBV5-5,NA,CASSWAGTGEETQYF
TRBJ2-3,TRBV15,NA,CATSRAGTENTDTQYF
TRBJ2-2,TRBV19,once,CASSIGWGQGKGGELFF
TRBJ1-6,TRBV6-1,NA,CASNRGRDSPLHF
TRBJ2-1,TRBV3-1/TRBV3-2,NA,CASNPDRGLPDNEQFF
TRBJ2-7,TRBV5-6,NA,CASSQGDVEQYF
TRBJ1-5,TRBV27,NA,CASSTGTGTDQPQHF
TRBJ2-1,TRBV5-4,NA,CASSRTRGNNEQFF
TRBJ1-1,TRBV5-1,NA,CASSLVPNTEAFF
TRBJ2-7,TRBV7-3,once,CASSLTPPGLPKPYEQYF